This T cell receptor beta chain was observed in a study of blood T cell repertoires in COVID-19. Whole-study context: From T cells, B-cell-depleted T cells, or PBMCs came the material, which was cDNA or gDNA.

This CDR3 contains 14 residues. Between the trimmed V and J ends, which lost 5 bases and 5 bases, there was a span of 15 bases. Germline-derived CDR1 and CDR2 are PRHDT and FYEKMQ (reference sequence). Assay used: immunoSEQ multiplex PCR; TCRdb lists only in-frame clones, some missing. The data contain roughly 430,000 clones, approximately 91% of them singletons. Participants had their cohort set by participant-reported clinical history. This TCR derives from a woman between 40 and 55 years old with acute COVID-19. Sample: PBMCs or T cells enriched from blood (not recorded which). The chain joins TRBV13 to TRBJ1-1; D perhaps matches TRBD1 (6 bases). The CDR3 here is CASSPTGWRTEAFF. DNA for the CDR3: TGTGCCAGCAGCCCTACAGGGTGGAGGACTGAAGCTTTCTTT.